Sequencing of this T cell receptor beta chain was carried out in a study of beta chain features in type 1 diabetes. Turning to the study itself: Examination spanned roughly 110 million sorted cells from all samples.

In its sample, this clone was seen a few times. The antigen remains unidentified. Every isolated RNA sample was fully reverse transcribed, so sequencing captured expressed TCRB transcripts. Here immunoSEQ multiplex PCR was the method, and the copy in TCRdb shows in-frame clones only, minus some. The sample has fewer than 550,000 clones; 10% to 12% are singletons. Study findings and constraints: Whether TCRB rearrangement is influenced by HLA type went unresolved here.

Sorting based on CD45RO/CCR7/CD25/CD127/CD95/CD27 separated CD4+ naive, central memory, regulatory and stem cell-like memory cells. The CDR3 is made up of 11 amino acids. In germline, CDR1 is SQVTM, CDR2 ANQGSEA. The J segment lost 6 bases and the V segment lost 2 bases, leaving 1 base of the junction unmatched. The rearrangement uses TRBV29-1 and TRBJ2-7, with TRBD1 matching over 7 bases. Sequenced: naive CD4+ T cells from blood. The receptor's source is a woman between 18 and 29 years old in good health. The CDR3 is CSVEYRGEQYF. CDR3 nucleotide sequence: TGCAGCGTTGAATACAGGGGCGAGCAGTACTTC.